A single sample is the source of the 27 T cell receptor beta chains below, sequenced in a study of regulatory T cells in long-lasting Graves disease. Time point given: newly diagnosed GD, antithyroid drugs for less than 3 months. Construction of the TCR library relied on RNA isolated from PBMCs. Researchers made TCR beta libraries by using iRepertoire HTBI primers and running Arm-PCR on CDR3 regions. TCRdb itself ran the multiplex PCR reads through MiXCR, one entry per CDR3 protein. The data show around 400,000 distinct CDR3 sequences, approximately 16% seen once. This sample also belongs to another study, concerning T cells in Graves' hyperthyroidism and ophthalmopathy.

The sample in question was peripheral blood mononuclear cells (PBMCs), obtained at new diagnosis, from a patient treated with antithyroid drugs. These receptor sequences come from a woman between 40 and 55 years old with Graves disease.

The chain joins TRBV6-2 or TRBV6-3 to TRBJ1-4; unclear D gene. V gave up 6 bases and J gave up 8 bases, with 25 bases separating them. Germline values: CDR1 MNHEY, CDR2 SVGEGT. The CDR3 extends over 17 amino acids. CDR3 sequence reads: CASSSEEEGFRAEKLFF. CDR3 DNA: TGTGCCAGCAGCAGCGAAGAGGAGGGTTTTCGGGCCGAAAAACTGTTTTTT.

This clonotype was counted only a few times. CDR3 DNA sequence: TGTGCCAGCAGCGTAAGGTCACCTCAGGGAGGGACTGAAGCTTTCTTT. Encoded protein: CASSVRSPQGGTEAFF. The chain uses TRBV9 and TRBJ1-1; tentative D call: TRBD1 (5 bases). V dropped 1 base and J dropped 5 bases, with 18 bases sitting between them. Germline assignment: CDR1 SGDLS and CDR2 YYNGEE. This CDR3 has 16 amino acids.

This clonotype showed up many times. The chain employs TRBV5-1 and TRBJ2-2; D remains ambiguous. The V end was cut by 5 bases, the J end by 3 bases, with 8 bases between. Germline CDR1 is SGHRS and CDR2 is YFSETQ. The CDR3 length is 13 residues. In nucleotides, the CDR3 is TGCGCCAGCAGGTCCTCAGACACCGGGGAGCTGTTTTTT. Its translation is CASRSSDTGELFF.

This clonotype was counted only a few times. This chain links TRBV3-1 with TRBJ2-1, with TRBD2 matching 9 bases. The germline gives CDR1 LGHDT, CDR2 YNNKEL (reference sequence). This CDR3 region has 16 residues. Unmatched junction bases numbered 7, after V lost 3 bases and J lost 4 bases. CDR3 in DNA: TGTGCCAGCAGCCAGTGGCTAGCGGGGCAATACAATGAGCAGTTCTTC. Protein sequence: CASSQWLAGQYNEQFF.

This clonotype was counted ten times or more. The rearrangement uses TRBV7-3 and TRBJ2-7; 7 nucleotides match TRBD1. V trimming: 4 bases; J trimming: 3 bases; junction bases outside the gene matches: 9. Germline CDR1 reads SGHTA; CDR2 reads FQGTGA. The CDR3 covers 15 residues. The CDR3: CASSSGPGGYYEQYF. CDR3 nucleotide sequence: TGTGCCAGCAGCTCGGGACCAGGGGGTTACTACGAGCAGTACTTC.

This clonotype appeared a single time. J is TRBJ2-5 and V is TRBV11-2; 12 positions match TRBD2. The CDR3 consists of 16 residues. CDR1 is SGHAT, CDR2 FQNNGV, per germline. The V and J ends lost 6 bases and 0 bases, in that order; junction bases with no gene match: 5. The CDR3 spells CASSSGLAGYQETQYF. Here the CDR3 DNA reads TGTGCCAGCAGTTCCGGACTAGCGGGATACCAAGAGACCCAGTACTTC. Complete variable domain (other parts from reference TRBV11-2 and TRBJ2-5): EAGVAQSPRYKIIEKRQSVAFWCNPISGHATLYWYQQILGQGPKLLIQFQNNGVVDDSQLPKDRFSAERLKGVDSTLKIQPAKLEDSAVYLCASSSGLAGYQETQYFGPGTRLLVL.

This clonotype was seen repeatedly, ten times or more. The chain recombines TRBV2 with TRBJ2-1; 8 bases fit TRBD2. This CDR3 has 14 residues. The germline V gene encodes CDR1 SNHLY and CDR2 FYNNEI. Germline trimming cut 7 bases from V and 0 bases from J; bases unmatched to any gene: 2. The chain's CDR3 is CASKRESSYNEQFF. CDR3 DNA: TGTGCCAGCAAGCGGGAGAGCTCCTACAATGAGCAGTTCTTC. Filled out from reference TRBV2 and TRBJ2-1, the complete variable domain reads EPEVTQTPSHQVTQMGQEVILRCVPISNHLYFYWYRQILGQKVEFLVSFYNNEISEKSEIFDDQFSVERPDGSNFTLKIRSTKLEDSAMYFCASKRESSYNEQFFGPGTRLTVL.

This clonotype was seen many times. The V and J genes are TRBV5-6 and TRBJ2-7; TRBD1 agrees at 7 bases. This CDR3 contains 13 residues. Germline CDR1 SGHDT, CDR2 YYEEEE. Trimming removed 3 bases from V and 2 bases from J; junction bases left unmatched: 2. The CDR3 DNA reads TGTGCCAGCAGCTCCAGGGGGACCTACGAGCAGTACTTC. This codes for CASSSRGTYEQYF.

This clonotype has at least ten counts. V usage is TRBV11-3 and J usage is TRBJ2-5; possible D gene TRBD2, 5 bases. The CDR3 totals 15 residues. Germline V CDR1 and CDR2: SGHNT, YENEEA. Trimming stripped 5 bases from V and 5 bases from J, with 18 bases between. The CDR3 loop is CASSAQWGRGETQYF. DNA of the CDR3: TGTGCCAGCAGCGCCCAGTGGGGTCGCGGGGAGACCCAGTACTTC.

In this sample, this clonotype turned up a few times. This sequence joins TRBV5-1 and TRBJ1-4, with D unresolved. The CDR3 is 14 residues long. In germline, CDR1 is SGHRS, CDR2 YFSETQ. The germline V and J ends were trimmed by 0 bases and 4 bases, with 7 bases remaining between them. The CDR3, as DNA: TGCGCCAGCAGCTTGGAGGGAAATAATGAAAAACTGTTTTTT. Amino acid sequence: CASSLEGNNEKLFF. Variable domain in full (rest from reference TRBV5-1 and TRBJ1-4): KAGVTQTPRYLIKTRGQQVTLSCSPISGHRSVSWYQQTPGQGLQFLFEYFSETQRNKGNFPGRFSGRQFSNSRSEMNVSTLELGDSALYLCASSLEGNNEKLFFGSGTQLSVL.

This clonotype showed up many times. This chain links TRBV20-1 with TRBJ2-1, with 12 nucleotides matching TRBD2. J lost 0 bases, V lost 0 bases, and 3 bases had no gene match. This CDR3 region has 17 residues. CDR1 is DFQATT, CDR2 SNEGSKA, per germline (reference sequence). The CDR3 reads CSARDLAGGSSYNEQFF. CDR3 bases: TGCAGTGCTAGAGACCTAGCGGGAGGGAGCTCCTACAATGAGCAGTTCTTC.

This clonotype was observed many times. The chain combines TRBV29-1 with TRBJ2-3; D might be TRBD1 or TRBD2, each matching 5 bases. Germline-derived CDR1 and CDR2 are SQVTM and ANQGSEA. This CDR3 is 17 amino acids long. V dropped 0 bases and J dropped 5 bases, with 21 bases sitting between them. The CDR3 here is CSVEDPALGAGQDTQYF. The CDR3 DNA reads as TGCAGCGTTGAAGATCCGGCGTTGGGAGCAGGACAAGATACGCAGTATTTT.

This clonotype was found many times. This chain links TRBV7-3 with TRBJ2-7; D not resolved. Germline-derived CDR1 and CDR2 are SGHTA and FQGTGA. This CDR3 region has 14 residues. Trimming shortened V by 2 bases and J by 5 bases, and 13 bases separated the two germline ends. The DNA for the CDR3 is TGTGCCAGCAGCTTACGGACGTTCCAAGACGAGCAGTACTTC. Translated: CASSLRTFQDEQYF.

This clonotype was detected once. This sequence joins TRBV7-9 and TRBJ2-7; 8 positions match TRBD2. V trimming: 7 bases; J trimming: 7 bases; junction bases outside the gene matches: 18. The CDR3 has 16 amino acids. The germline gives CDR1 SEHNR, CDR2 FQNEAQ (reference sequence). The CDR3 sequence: CASTSSGSLRLEEQYF. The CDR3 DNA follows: TGTGCCAGCACCTCGAGCGGGAGTTTGAGGTTGGAGGAGCAGTACTTC.

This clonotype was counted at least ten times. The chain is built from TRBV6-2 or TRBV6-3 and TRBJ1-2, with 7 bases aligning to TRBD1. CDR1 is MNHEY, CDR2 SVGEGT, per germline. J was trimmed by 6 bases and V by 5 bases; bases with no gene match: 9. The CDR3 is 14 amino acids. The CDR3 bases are TGTGCCAGCAGTGTTTCAGGGGGGGGGAATGGCTACACCTTC. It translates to CASSVSGGGNGYTF.

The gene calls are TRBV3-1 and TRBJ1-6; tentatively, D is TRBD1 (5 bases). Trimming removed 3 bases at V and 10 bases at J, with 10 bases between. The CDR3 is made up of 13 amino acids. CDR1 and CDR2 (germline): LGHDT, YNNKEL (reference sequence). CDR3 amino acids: CASSQGPESPLHF. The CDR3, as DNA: TGTGCCAGCAGCCAGGGGCCGGAATCACCCCTCCACTTT.

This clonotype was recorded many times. The chain's CDR3 is CASSFSATESSYNEQFF. Here the CDR3 DNA reads TGTGCCAGCAGCTTTTCGGCGACAGAGAGCTCCTACAATGAGCAGTTCTTC. The chain combines TRBV7-9 with TRBJ2-1, with D tentatively TRBD1 (5 bases). This CDR3 contains 17 residues. Germline V gives CDR1 SEHNR, CDR2 FQNEAQ (reference sequence). Trimming removed 3 bases from V and 0 bases from J, with 15 bases in between.

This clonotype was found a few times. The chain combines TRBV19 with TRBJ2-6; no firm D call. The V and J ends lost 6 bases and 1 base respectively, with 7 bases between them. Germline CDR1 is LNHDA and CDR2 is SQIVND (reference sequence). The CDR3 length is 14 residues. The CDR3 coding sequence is TGTGCCAGTAGGGTTATATCTGGGGCCAACGTCCTGACTTTC. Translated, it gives CASRVISGANVLTF.

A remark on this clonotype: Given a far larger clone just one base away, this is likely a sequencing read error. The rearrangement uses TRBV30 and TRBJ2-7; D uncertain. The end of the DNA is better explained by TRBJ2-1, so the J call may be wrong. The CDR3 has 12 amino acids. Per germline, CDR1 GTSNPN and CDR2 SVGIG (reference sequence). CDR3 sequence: CAWSWGTDEQFF. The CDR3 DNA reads TGTGCCTGGAGTTGGGGTACCGATGAGCAGTTCTTC.

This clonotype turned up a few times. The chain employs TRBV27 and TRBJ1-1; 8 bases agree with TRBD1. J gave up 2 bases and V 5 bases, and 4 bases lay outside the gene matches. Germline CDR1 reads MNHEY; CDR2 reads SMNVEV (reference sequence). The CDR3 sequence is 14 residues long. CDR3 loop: CASSLTGDNTEAFF. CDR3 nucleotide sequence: TGTGCCAGCAGTCTGACAGGGGATAACACTGAAGCTTTCTTT.

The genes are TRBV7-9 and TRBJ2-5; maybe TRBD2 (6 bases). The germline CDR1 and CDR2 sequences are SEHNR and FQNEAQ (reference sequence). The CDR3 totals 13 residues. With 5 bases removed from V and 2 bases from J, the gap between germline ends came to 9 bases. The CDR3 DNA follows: TGTGCCAGCAGCGATAGCGGTCAAGAGACCCAGTACTTC. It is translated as CASSDSGQETQYF.

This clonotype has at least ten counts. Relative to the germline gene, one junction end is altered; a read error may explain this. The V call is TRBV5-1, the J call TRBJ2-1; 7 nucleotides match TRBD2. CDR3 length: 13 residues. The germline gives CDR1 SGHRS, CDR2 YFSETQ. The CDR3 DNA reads TGTGCCAGCAGCTCCGGGACTAACAATGAGCAGTTCTTC. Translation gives CASSSGTNNEQFF.

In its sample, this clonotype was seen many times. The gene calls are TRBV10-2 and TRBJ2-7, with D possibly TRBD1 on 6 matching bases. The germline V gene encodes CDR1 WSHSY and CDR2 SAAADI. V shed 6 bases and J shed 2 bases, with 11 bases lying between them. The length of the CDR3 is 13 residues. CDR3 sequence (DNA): TGCGCCAGCAGAGCCGGGACAACCTACGAGCAGTACTTC. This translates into CASRAGTTYEQYF.

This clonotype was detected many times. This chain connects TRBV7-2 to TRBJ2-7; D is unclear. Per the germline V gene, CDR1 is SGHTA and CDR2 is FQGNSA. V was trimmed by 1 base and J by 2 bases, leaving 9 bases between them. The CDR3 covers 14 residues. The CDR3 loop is CASSLEGGTYEQYF. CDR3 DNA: TGTGCCAGCAGCTTAGAGGGCGGTACCTACGAGCAGTACTTC.

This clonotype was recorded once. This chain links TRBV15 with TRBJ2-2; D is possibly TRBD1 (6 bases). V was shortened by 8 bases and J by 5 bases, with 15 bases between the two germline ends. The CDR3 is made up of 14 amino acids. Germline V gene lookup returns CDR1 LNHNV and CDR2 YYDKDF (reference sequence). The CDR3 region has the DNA TGTGCCACCGGAAGTGGGGGCTGGACCGGGGAGCTGTTTTTT. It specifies CATGSGGWTGELFF.

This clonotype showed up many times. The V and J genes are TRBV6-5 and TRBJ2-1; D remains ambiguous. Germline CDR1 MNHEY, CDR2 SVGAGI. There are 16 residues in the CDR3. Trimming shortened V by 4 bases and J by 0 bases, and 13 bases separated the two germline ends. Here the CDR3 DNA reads TGTGCCAGCAGTTCCTCCCCTGTGGGCTCCTACAATGAGCAGTTCTTC. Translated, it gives CASSSSPVGSYNEQFF.

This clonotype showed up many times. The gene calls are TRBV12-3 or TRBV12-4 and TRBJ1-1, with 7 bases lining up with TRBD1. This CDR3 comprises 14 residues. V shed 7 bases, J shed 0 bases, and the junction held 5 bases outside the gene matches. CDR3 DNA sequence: TGTGCCAGCAACCCTGGACAGGTGAACACTGAAGCTTTCTTT. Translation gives CASNPGQVNTEAFF.